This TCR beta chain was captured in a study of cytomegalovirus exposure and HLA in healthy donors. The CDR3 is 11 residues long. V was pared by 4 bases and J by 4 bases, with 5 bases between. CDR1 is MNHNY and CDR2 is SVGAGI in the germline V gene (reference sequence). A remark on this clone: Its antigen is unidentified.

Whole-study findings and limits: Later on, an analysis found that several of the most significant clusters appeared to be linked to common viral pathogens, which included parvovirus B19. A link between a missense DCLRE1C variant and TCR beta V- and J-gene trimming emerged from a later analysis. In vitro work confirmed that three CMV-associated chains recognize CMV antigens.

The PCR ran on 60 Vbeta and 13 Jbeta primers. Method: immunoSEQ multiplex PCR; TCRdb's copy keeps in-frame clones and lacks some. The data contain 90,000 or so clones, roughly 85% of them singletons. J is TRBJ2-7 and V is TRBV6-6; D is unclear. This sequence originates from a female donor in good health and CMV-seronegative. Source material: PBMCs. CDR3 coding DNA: TGTGCCAGCAGTTCCTTTTACGAGCAGTACTTC. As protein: CASSSFYEQYF.